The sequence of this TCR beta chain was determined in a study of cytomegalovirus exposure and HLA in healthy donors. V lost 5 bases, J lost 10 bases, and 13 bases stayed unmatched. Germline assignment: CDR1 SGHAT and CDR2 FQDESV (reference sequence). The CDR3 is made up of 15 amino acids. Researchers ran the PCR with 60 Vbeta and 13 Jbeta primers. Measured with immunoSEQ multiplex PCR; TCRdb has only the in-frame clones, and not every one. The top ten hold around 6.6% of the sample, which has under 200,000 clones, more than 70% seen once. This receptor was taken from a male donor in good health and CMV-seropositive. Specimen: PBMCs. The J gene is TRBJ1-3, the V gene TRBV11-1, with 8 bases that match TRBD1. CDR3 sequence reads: CASSKTGALRTTIYF. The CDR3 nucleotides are TGTGCCAGCAGCAAGACAGGGGCCCTACGAACAACCATATATTTT.